These 10 T cell receptor beta chains originate from one sample sequenced in a study of cytomegalovirus exposure and HLA in healthy donors. A multiplex PCR was run with 60 Vbeta primers and 13 Jbeta primers. TCRdb's copy holds only in-frame clones and misses some; the assay was immunoSEQ multiplex PCR. The sample consists of around 140,000 clones, about 80% of them appearing once. Material for sequencing was PBMCs. The receptors here all came from a female donor in good health and CMV-seronegative.

This clone showed up just a few times. The V gene is TRBV29-1, the J gene TRBJ1-1; 7 bases are shared with TRBD1. Germline loops: CDR1 SQVTM, CDR2 ANQGSEA. V lost 5 bases and J lost 4; bases outside the gene matches: 4. CDR3 size: 12 residues. This CDR3 is CSVYRGGTEAFF. The CDR3 nucleotides are TGCAGCGTTTACAGGGGTGGCACTGAAGCTTTCTTT.

The chain has TRBV27 and TRBJ1-2; weak D call: TRBD1 (6 bases). The CDR3 totals 14 residues. CDR1 is MNHEY, CDR2 SMNVEV, per germline (reference sequence). Trimming pared 3 bases from V and 4 bases from J, leaving 12 bases between. CDR3 in DNA: TGTGCCAGCAGTTTTGGGGGGGCCAGCTATGGCTACACCTTC. This encodes CASSFGGASYGYTF.

This chain joins TRBV28 and TRBJ1-2; tentative D call: TRBD1 (6 bases). The CDR3 runs to 14 residues. In germline, CDR1 is MDHEN, CDR2 SYDVKM. Between the trimmed V and J ends, which lost 4 bases and 0 bases, there was a span of 9 bases. The CDR3 nucleotides are TGTGCCAGCAGTTCAGGGGTAACTAACTATGGCTACACCTTC. This encodes CASSSGVTNYGYTF.

The genes are TRBV25-1 and TRBJ1-1, with 10 positions matching TRBD1. The CDR3 is made up of 17 amino acids. The ends lost 5 bases at V and 5 bases at J; junction bases unmatched: 14. Germline V gives CDR1 MGHDK, CDR2 SYGVNS. CDR3 sequence (DNA): TGTGCCAGCAGTTCGGCTCCGGGACAGGGGATTGGAACTGAAGCTTTCTTT. Its protein is CASSSAPGQGIGTEAFF.

The V gene is TRBV30, the J gene TRBJ2-7; TRBD1 aligns across 9 bases. Germline assignment: CDR1 GTSNPN and CDR2 SVGIG (reference sequence). The CDR3 runs to 17 residues. The ends lost 0 bases at V and 6 bases at J; junction bases unmatched: 15. The CDR3: CAWSVPLTGGETPEQYF. CDR3 in DNA: TGTGCCTGGAGTGTACCCTTGACAGGGGGGGAGACACCCGAGCAGTACTTC.

The J gene is TRBJ2-5, the V gene TRBV5-4; D unresolved. The DNA end is more similar to TRBJ2-7, so the J call may be wrong. The CDR3 loop spans 13 amino acids. CDR1 and CDR2 (germline): SGHNT, YYREEE (reference sequence). In nucleotides, the CDR3 is TGTGCCAGCAGCTTGGGACATTCCTACGAGCAGTACTTC. The encoded protein is CASSLGHSYEQYF.

This clone was seen only a few times. The genes are TRBV4-1 and TRBJ2-7; 10 nucleotides match TRBD1. Germline V gene sequence: CDR1 MGHRA, CDR2 YSYEKL. The CDR3 is 14 amino acids. J lost 2 bases, V lost 5 bases, and 3 bases had no gene match. CDR3 bases: TGCGCCAGCAGCTTGGGACAGGGGACCTACGAGCAGTACTTC. It encodes CASSLGQGTYEQYF.

The rearrangement joins TRBV11-2 to TRBJ1-1; D ambiguous. Per the germline V gene, CDR1 is SGHAT and CDR2 is FQNNGV. The CDR3 totals 14 residues. The V end was cut by 3 bases, the J end by 0 bases, with 8 bases between. The CDR3 region has the DNA TGTGCCAGCAGCTTGGGAGACATGAACACTGAAGCTTTCTTT. It yields the protein CASSLGDMNTEAFF.

The chain combines TRBV9 with TRBJ1-6; 7 nucleotides line up with TRBD1. Unmatched junction bases numbered 13, after V lost 3 bases and J lost 10 bases. This CDR3 is 16 amino acids long. Germline values: CDR1 SGDLS, CDR2 YYNGEE. The CDR3 sequence: CASSEGAGLSKSPLHF. The CDR3, as DNA: TGTGCCAGCAGCGAGGGGGCTGGGTTGAGTAAATCACCCCTCCACTTT. Full variable domain (missing parts from reference TRBV9 and TRBJ1-6): DSGVTQTPKHLITATGQRVTLRCSPRSGDLSVYWYQQSLDQGLQFLIQYYNGEERAKGNILERFSAQQFPDLHSELNLSSLELGDSALYFCASSEGAGLSKSPLHFGNGTRLTVT.

The chain employs TRBV30 and TRBJ1-2; a weak D match, TRBD1 (5 bases). V was trimmed by 0 bases and J by 11 bases, leaving 16 bases between them. The germline V gene encodes CDR1 GTSNPN and CDR2 SVGIG (reference sequence). This CDR3 contains 13 residues. The CDR3 bases are TGTGCCTGGAGTGTAAAAACGGGGGGTGGGTACACCTTC. Translation: CAWSVKTGGGYTF.